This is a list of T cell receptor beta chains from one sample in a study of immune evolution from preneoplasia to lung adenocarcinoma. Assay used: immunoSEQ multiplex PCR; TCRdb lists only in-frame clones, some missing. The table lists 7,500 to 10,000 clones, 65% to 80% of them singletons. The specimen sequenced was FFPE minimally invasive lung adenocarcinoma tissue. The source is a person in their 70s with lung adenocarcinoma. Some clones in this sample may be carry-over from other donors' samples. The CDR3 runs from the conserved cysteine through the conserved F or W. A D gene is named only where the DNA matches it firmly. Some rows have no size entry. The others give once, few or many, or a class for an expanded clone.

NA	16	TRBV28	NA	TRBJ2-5	TGTGCCAGCAGCCCAGGGGCAGGTGGGTTTAAAGAGACCCAGTACTTC	CASSPGAGGFKETQYF
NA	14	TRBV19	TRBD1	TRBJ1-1	TGTGCCAGTAGTATACGACAGGGTGGGACTGAAGCTTTCTTT	CASSIRQGGTEAFF
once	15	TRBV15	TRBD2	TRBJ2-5	TGTGCCACCAGCCGACTAGCGGGGGTAGATGAGACCCAGTACTTC	CATSRLAGVDETQYF
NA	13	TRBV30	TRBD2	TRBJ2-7	TGTGCCTGGGAGCGGGAGGCCCCCTACGAGCAGTACTTC	CAWEREAPYEQYF
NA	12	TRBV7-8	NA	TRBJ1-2	TGTGCCAGCAGCTCTAGTAGCTATGGCTACACCTTC	CASSSSSYGYTF
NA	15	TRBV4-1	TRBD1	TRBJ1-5	TGCGCCAGCAGCCCCCAACAGGGGGTGGAACAGCCCCAGCATTTT	CASSPQQGVEQPQHF
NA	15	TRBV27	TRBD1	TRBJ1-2	TGTGCCAGCATAAGACGGGACAGCTCTAACTATGGCTACACCTTC	CASIRRDSSNYGYTF
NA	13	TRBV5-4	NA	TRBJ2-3	TGTGCCAGCAGCTTGGGAATCACAGATACGCAGTATTTT	CASSLGITDTQYF
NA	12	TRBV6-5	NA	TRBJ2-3	TGTGCCAGCAGTTACAGGGGAGATACGCAGTATTTT	CASSYRGDTQYF
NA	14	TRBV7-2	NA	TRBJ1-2	TGTGCCAGCAGCTTAGCTCAGGGTACTAAAGGCTACACCTTC	CASSLAQGTKGYTF
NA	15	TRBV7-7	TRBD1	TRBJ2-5	TGTGCTAGCAGCCTCGGGGCAGGGGGCGCAGAGACCCAGTACTTC	CASSLGAGGAETQYF
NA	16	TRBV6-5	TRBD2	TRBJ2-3	TGTGCCAGCAGTTACGGGACTAGCGGGGGTACTGATACGCAGTATTTT	CASSYGTSGGTDTQYF
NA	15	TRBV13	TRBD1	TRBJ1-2	TGTGCCAGCAGCTCCCCCTCATCAGGGGGGTATGGCTACACCTTC	CASSSPSSGGYGYTF
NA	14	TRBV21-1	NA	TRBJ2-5	TGTGCCAGTGGACAGCAACAGTACCAAGAGACCCAGTACTTC	CASGQQQYQETQYF
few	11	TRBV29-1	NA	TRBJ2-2	TGCAGCGTCGGAATCACCGGGGAGCTGTTTTTT	CSVGITGELFF
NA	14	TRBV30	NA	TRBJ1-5	TGTGCCTGGAGCCAGGGTATCGGCAATCAGCCCCAGCATTTT	CAWSQGIGNQPQHF
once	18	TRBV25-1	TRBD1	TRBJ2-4	TGTGCCAGCAGTACCCGGATGGACAGGGATGGGTCCAAAAACATTCAGTACTTC	CASSTRMDRDGSKNIQYF
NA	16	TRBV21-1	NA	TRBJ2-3	TGTGCCAGCAGCAAAGAGCTAGGGGTGGGCACAGATACGCAGTATTTT	CASSKELGVGTDTQYF
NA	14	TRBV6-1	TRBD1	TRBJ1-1	TGTGCCAGCCTAAGGACAGGTATTAACACTGAAGCTTTCTTT	CASLRTGINTEAFF
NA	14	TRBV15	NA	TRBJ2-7	TGTGCCACCAGCAGAGATAAAGAACATCCCGAGCAGTACTTC	CATSRDKEHPEQYF
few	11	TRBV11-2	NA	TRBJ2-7	TGTGCCAGCAGCCACCAAGACGAGCAGTACTTC	CASSHQDEQYF
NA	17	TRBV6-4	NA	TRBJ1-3	TGTGCCAGCAGTGACGTACAGATGGGTCACTCTGGAAACACCATATATTTT	CASSDVQMGHSGNTIYF
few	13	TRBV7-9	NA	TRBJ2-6	TGTGCCAGCAGCGGAGGGGGGGCCAACGTCCTGACTTTC	CASSGGGANVLTF
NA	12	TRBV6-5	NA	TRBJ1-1	TGTGCCAGCAGCCCGGGACACCCCGAAGCTTTCTTT	CASSPGHPEAFF
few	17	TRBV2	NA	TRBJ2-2	TGTGCCAGCAGGGGGGGGGCCTTCCGGACGAACACCGGGGAGCTGTTTTTT	CASRGGAFRTNTGELFF
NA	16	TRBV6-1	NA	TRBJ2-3	TGTGCCAGCAGTGAAGCAAGAGGTTTGGCTAGAGATACGCAGTATTTT	CASSEARGLARDTQYF
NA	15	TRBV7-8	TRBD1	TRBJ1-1	TGTGCCAGCGTCTCCATCACGGACAGGGGTCATAGGGCTTTCTTT	CASVSITDRGHRAFF
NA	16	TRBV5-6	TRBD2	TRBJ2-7	TGTGCCAGCAGCCCCGCTGGTGGGGGGGGAAGAAGCGAGCAGTACTTC	CASSPAGGGGRSEQYF
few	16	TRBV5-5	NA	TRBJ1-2	TGTGCCAGCAGCCCGTTGGGGCGTGCAGCTAACTATGGCTACACCTTC	CASSPLGRAANYGYTF
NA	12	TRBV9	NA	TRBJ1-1	TGTGCCAGCAGCCCCACGGTGGGGCGGGCTTTCTTT	CASSPTVGRAFF
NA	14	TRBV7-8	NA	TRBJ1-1	TGTGCCAGCAGCTTACAAACCATGAACACTGAAGCTTTCTTT	CASSLQTMNTEAFF
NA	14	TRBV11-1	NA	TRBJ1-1	TGTGCCAGCAGCCTGGACACCCGAGGAACTGAAGCTTTCTTT	CASSLDTRGTEAFF
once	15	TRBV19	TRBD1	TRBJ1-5	TGTGCCACCGACTTTTCGGGACAGGGGGCCCAGCCCCAGCATTTT	CATDFSGQGAQPQHF
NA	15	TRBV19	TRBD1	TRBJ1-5	TGTGCCAGTAATAACCCGCAGACAGGGGTTCAGCCCCAGCATTTT	CASNNPQTGVQPQHF
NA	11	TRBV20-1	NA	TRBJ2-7	TGCAGTGCTAGAGAGAGGGGCGAGCAGTACTTC	CSARERGEQYF
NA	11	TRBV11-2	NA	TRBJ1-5	TGTGCCAGCAGCTTACATCAGCCCCAGCATTTT	CASSLHQPQHF
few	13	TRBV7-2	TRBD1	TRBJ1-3	TGTGCCAGCAGCTTGGACAGGGGAAACACCATATATTTT	CASSLDRGNTIYF
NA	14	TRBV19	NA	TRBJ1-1	TGTGCCAGTAGTACAGGGGTTTGGCGTACTGAAGCTTTCTTT	CASSTGVWRTEAFF
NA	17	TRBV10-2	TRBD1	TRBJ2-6	TGCGCCAGCAGTGAAGGGACAGGGGTAACTGGGGCCAACGTCCTGACTTTC	CASSEGTGVTGANVLTF
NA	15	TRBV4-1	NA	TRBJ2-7	TGCGCCAGCAGCCAAGAGGGCTCTCTATTGGGCGAGCAGTACTTC	CASSQEGSLLGEQYF
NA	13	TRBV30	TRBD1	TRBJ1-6	TGTGCCAGACAAACAGGGGGCGATTCACCCCTCCACTTT	CARQTGGDSPLHF
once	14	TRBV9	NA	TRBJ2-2	TGTGCCAGCACCGCTTCGGCGAACACCGGGGAGCTGTTTTTT	CASTASANTGELFF
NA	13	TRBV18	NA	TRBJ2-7	TGTGCCAGCTCACAACAGACTAGAGACGAGCAGTACTTC	CASSQQTRDEQYF
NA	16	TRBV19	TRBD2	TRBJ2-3	TGTGCCAGTAGTGCCGCCGGGACTAGCGGGAAAGATACGCAGTATTTT	CASSAAGTSGKDTQYF